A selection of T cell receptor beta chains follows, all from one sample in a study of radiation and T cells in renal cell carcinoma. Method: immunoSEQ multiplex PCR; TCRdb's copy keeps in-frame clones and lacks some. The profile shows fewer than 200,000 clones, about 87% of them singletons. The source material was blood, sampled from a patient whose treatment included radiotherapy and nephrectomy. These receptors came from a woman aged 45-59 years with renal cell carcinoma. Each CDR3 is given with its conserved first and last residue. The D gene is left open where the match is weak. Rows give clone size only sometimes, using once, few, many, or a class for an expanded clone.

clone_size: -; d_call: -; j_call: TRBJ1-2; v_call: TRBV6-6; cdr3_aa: CASSYDIIRGYTF; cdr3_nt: TGTGCCAGCAGTTACGATATTATAAGGGGCTACACCTTC
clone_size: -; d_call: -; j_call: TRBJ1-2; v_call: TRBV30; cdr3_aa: CAWSPSLRAGYTF; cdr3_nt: TGTGCCTGGAGCCCGAGCTTGAGGGCTGGCTACACCTTC
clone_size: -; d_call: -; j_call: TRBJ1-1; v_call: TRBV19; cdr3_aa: CASSTGTGGAFF; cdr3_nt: TGTGCCAGTAGCACTGGAACCGGCGGAGCTTTCTTT
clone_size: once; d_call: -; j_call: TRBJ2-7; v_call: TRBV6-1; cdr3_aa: CAVQRPSGGVYEQYF; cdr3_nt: TGTGCCGTTCAAAGGCCGTCAGGAGGTGTTTACGAGCAGTACTTC
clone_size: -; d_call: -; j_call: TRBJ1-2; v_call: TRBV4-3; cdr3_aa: CASSQDWGDGYTF; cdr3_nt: TGCGCCAGCAGCCAAGATTGGGGGGATGGCTACACCTTC
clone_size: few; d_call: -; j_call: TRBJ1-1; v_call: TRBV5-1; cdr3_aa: CASSLAGGMGAFEAFF; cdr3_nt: TGCGCCAGCAGCTTGGCTGGGGGCATGGGGGCTTTTGAAGCTTTCTTT
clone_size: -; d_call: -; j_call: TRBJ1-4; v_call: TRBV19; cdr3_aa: CASSRQFNEKLFF; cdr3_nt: TGTGCCAGTAGTCGGCAGTTCAATGAAAAACTGTTTTTT
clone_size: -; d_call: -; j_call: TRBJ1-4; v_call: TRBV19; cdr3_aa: CASSTVSEKLFF; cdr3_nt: TGTGCCAGTAGTACCGTATCCGAAAAACTGTTTTTT
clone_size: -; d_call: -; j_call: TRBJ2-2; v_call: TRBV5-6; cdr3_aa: CASSPDLRTNTGELFF; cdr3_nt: TGTGCCAGCAGCCCCGACTTGCGGACGAACACCGGGGAGCTGTTTTTT
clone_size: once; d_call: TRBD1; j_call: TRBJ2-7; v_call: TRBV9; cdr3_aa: CASSLRTGSYEQYF; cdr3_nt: TGTGCCAGCAGCCTAAGGACAGGGAGCTACGAGCAGTACTTC
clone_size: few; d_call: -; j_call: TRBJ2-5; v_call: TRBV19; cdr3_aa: CASSSTQYYQETQYF; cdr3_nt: TGTGCCAGTAGTTCGACCCAATATTACCAAGAGACCCAGTACTTC
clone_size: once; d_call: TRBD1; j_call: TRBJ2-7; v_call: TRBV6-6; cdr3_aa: CASSYVQGAGNEQYF; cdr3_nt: TGTGCCAGCAGTTACGTACAGGGGGCCGGGAACGAGCAGTACTTC
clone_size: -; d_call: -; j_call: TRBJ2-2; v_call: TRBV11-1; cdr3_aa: CASSLDPRGTGELFF; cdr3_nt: TGTGCCAGCAGCTTAGACCCTAGGGGGACCGGGGAGCTGTTTTTT
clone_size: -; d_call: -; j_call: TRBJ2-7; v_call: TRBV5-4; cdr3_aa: CASSLVGTSSYEQYF; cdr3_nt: TGTGCCAGCAGCTTGGTCGGGACATCCTCCTACGAGCAGTACTTC
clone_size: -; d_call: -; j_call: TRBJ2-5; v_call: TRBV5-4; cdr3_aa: CASSPKGTQETQYF; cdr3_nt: TGTGCCAGCAGCCCGAAGGGCACTCAAGAGACCCAGTACTTC
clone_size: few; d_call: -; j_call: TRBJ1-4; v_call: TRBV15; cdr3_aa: CATSREGFGGEKLFF; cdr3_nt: TGTGCCACCAGCAGGGAGGGATTCGGGGGGGAAAAACTGTTTTTT
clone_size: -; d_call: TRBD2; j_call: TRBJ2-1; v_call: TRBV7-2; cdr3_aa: CASSRVTSGGHTKFF; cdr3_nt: TGTGCCAGCAGCAGAGTTACTAGCGGGGGCCATACGAAGTTCTTC
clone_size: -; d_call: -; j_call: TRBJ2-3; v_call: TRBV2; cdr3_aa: CASSEGWNTDTQYF; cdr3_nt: TGTGCCAGCAGTGAAGGGTGGAACACAGATACGCAGTATTTT
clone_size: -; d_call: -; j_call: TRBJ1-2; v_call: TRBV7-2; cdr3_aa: CASSPPSPGYTF; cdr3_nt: TGTGCCAGCAGCCCGCCCTCCCCGGGCTACACCTTC
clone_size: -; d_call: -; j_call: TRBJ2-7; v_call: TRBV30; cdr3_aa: CAWSTTVYEQYF; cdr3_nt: TGTGCCTGGAGTACGACAGTTTACGAGCAGTACTTC
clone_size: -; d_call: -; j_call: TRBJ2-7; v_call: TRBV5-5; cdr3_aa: CASTVRRGSEQYF; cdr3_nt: TGTGCCAGCACCGTAAGAAGGGGGAGCGAGCAGTACTTC
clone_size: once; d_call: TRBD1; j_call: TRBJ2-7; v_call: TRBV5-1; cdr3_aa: CASGNTGTGAYEQYF; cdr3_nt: TGCGCCAGCGGCAACACCGGGACAGGGGCCTACGAGCAGTACTTC
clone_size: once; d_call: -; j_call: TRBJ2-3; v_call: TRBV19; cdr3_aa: CASSIGEPPTDTQYF; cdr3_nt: TGTGCCAGTAGCATAGGAGAACCCCCCACAGATACGCAGTATTTT
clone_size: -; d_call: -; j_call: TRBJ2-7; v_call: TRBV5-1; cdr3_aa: CASSLEGTMPTEQYF; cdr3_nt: TGCGCCAGCAGCTTGGAAGGGACCATGCCTACCGAGCAGTACTTC
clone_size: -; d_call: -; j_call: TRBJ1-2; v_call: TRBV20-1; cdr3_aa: CSASLVVGYTF; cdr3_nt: TGCAGTGCTAGCCTGGTGGTAGGCTACACCTTC
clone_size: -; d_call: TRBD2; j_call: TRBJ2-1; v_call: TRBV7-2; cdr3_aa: CASITSGGSSYNEQFF; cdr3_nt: TGTGCCAGCATAACTAGCGGGGGGAGCTCCTACAATGAGCAGTTCTTC
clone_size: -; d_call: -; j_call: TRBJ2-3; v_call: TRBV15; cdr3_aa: CATTYPGRNTDTQYF; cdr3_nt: TGTGCCACCACCTACCCTGGAAGAAACACAGATACGCAGTATTTT
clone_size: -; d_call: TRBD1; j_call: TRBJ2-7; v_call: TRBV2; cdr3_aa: CASSAQGQLTGEQYF; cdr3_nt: TGTGCCAGCAGTGCTCAGGGACAGCTAACCGGGGAGCAGTACTTC
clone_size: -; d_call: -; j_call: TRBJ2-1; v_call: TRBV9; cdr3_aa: CASSSSDRRNEQFF; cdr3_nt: TGTGCCAGCAGCTCGAGCGACAGGCGAAATGAGCAGTTCTTC
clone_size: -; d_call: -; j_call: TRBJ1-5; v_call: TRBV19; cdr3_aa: CASSVIPGTINQPQHF; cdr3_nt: TGTGCCAGTAGTGTAATCCCCGGGACGATCAATCAGCCCCAGCATTTT
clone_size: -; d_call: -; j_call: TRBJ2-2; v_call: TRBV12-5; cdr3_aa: CASGVFNTGELFF; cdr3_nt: TGTGCTAGTGGGGTTTTCAACACCGGGGAGCTGTTTTTT
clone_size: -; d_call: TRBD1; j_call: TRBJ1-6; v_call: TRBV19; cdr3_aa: CASSGTVNSPLHF; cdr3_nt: TGTGCCAGTAGTGGGACAGTTAATTCACCCCTCCACTTT
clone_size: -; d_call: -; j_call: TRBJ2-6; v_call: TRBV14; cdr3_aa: CASSPFDGANVLTF; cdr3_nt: TGTGCCAGCAGCCCCTTTGATGGGGCCAACGTCCTGACTTTC
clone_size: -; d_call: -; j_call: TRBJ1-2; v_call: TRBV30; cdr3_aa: CAWSTSGGYTF; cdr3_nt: TGTGCCTGGAGTACGAGCGGAGGCTACACCTTC
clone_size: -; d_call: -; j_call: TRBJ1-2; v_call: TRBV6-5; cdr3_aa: CASSPRKFDAYGYTF; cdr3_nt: TGTGCCAGCAGCCCGCGAAAGTTCGATGCCTATGGCTACACCTTC
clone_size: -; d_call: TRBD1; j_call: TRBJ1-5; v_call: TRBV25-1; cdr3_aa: CASSESGGHQPQHF; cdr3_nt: TGTGCCAGCAGTGAATCAGGGGGGCATCAGCCCCAGCATTTT
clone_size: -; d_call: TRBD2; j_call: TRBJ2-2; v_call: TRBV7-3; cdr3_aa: CASSPIAGGPSGELFF; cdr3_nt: TGTGCCAGCAGCCCGATAGCGGGGGGGCCCTCCGGGGAGCTGTTTTTT
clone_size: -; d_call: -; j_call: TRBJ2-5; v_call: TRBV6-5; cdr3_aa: CASREGTWETQYF; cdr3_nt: TGTGCCAGCAGGGAGGGGACTTGGGAGACCCAGTACTTC
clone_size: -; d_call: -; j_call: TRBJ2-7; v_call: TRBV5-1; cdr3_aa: CASSLAVNEQYF; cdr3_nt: TGCGCCAGCAGCTTGGCCGTCAACGAGCAGTACTTC
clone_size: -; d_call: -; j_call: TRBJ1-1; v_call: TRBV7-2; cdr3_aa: CASSPDRRGEAFF; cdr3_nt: TGTGCCAGCAGCCCCGACAGGAGGGGTGAAGCTTTCTTT
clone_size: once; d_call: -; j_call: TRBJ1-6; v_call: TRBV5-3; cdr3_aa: CARVGRRAFNSPLHF; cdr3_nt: TGTGCCAGAGTGGGTCGCCGGGCCTTTAATTCACCCCTCCACTTT
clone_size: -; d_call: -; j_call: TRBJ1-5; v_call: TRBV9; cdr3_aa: CASSPPDQGPLGNQPQHF; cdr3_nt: TGTGCCAGCAGCCCACCTGACCAGGGGCCCCTCGGCAATCAGCCCCAGCATTTT
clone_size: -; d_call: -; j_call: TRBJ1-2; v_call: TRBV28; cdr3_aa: CATTHYGYTF; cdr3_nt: TGTGCCACCACTCACTATGGCTACACCTTC
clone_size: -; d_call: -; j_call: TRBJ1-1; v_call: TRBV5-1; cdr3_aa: CASSSPGNTEAFF; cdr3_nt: TGCGCCAGCAGCTCTCCAGGGAACACTGAAGCTTTCTTT
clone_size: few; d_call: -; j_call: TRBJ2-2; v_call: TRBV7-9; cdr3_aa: CASSLVPDGTSTGELFF; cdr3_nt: TGTGCCAGCAGCTTAGTACCCGACGGGACATCCACCGGGGAGCTGTTTTTT
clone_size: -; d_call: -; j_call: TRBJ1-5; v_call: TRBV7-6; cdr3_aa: CASSSQQGTGNQPQHF; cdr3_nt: TGTGCCAGCAGCTCTCAACAGGGTACCGGCAATCAGCCCCAGCATTTT
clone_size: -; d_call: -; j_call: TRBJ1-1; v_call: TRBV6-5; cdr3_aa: CASSYSPLSEAFF; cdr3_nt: TGTGCCAGCAGTTACTCCCCGTTAAGCGAAGCTTTCTTT
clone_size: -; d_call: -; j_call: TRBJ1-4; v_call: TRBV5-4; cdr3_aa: CASSRAGGEKLFF; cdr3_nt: TGTGCCAGCAGCAGGGCAGGTGGTGAAAAACTGTTTTTT